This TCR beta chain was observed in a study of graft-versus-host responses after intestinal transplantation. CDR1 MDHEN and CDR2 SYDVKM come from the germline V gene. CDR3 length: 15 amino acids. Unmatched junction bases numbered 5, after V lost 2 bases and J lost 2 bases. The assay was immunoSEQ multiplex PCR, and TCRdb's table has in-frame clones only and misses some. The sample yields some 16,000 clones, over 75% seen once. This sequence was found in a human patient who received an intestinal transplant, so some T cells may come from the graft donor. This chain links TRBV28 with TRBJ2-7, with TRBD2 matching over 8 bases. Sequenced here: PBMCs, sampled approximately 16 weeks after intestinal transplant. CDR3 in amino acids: CASSLRVSGAYEQYF. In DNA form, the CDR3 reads TGTGCCAGCAGTTTAAGGGTTAGCGGGGCCTACGAGCAGTACTTC.